Listed below are T cell receptor beta chains from one sample, sequenced in a study of blood T cell repertoires in COVID-19. The repertoire was sequenced with immunoSEQ multiplex PCR; TCRdb's copy has only in-frame clones and lacks some. The table has 250,000 to 350,000 clones, 86% seen once. Sequencing was performed on peripheral blood. The source is a woman aged 25 to 39 who had recovered from COVID-19. Each CDR3 is given with its conserved first and last residue. A D gene is named only where the DNA matches it firmly. Not all rows give a size; the values are once, few, many and, for expanded clones, a class.

d_gene: TRBD2; j_gene: TRBJ2-3; v_gene: TRBV28; abundance: few; CDR3aa: CASSVPSGRTDTQYF; CDR3nt: TGTGCCAGCAGTGTCCCTAGCGGGAGGACAGATACGCAGTATTTT
d_gene: -; j_gene: TRBJ1-6; v_gene: TRBV6-2/TRBV6-3; abundance: once; CDR3aa: CASSRLNSPLHF; CDR3nt: TGTGCCAGCAGTCGACTTAATTCACCCCTCCACTTT
d_gene: -; j_gene: TRBJ2-5; v_gene: TRBV4-2; abundance: -; CDR3aa: CASSQDLGIGSSQETQYF; CDR3nt: TGTGCCAGCAGCCAAGATCTAGGCATCGGGAGCTCCCAAGAGACCCAGTACTTC
d_gene: -; j_gene: TRBJ2-7; v_gene: TRBV5-6; abundance: -; CDR3aa: CASSLYRAYEQYF; CDR3nt: TGTGCCAGCAGCTTGTATCGTGCCTACGAGCAGTACTTC
d_gene: -; j_gene: TRBJ2-7; v_gene: TRBV4-1; abundance: -; CDR3aa: CASTPGGGGEQYF; CDR3nt: TGCGCCAGCACCCCGGGAGGGGGCGGCGAGCAGTACTTC
d_gene: -; j_gene: TRBJ1-1; v_gene: TRBV19; abundance: -; CDR3aa: CASSIDLREAFF; CDR3nt: TGTGCCAGTAGTATAGATCTCCGGGAAGCTTTCTTT
d_gene: -; j_gene: TRBJ1-5; v_gene: TRBV6-2/TRBV6-3; abundance: -; CDR3aa: CASSYVGGSNQPQHF; CDR3nt: TGTGCCAGCAGTTACGTGGGGGGTAGCAATCAGCCCCAGCATTTT
d_gene: TRBD1; j_gene: TRBJ1-5; v_gene: TRBV2; abundance: -; CDR3aa: CASRRQGNQPQHF; CDR3nt: TGTGCCAGCAGGAGACAGGGGAATCAGCCCCAGCATTTT
d_gene: -; j_gene: TRBJ1-1; v_gene: TRBV19; abundance: -; CDR3aa: CASSIYPYFSTEAFF; CDR3nt: TGTGCCAGTAGTATTTATCCGTACTTCTCCACTGAAGCTTTCTTT
d_gene: -; j_gene: TRBJ1-2; v_gene: TRBV3-1/TRBV3-2; abundance: many; CDR3aa: CASSHAGAGGYTF; CDR3nt: TGTGCCAGCAGCCACGCAGGGGCGGGTGGCTACACCTTC
d_gene: -; j_gene: TRBJ1-6; v_gene: TRBV28; abundance: -; CDR3aa: CAVREDNSPLHF; CDR3nt: TGTGCCGTCCGGGAGGATAATTCACCCCTCCACTTT
d_gene: -; j_gene: TRBJ2-7; v_gene: TRBV28; abundance: -; CDR3aa: CASSYRLLLSAPLSYEQYF; CDR3nt: TGTGCCAGCAGTTATAGGTTGTTACTTAGCGCCCCCCTCTCCTACGAGCAGTACTTC
d_gene: -; j_gene: TRBJ2-7; v_gene: TRBV7-9; abundance: -; CDR3aa: CASSLDVQTLEQYF; CDR3nt: TGTGCCAGCAGCTTAGACGTCCAGACTCTTGAGCAGTACTTC
d_gene: -; j_gene: TRBJ2-2; v_gene: TRBV3-1/TRBV3-2; abundance: -; CDR3aa: CASSQGWGLGELFF; CDR3nt: TGTGCCAGCAGCCAAGGTTGGGGGCTCGGGGAGCTGTTTTTT
d_gene: -; j_gene: TRBJ2-7; v_gene: TRBV27; abundance: -; CDR3aa: CASSVGLYYEQYF; CDR3nt: TGTGCCAGCAGTGTGGGACTGTACTACGAGCAGTACTTC
d_gene: TRBD2; j_gene: TRBJ2-1; v_gene: TRBV18; abundance: -; CDR3aa: CASSPTGGLTYNEQFF; CDR3nt: TGTGCCAGCTCACCCACCGGGGGGTTAACCTACAATGAGCAGTTCTTC
d_gene: TRBD2; j_gene: TRBJ2-1; v_gene: TRBV5-1; abundance: -; CDR3aa: CASSSLTSGGEQFF; CDR3nt: TGCGCCAGCAGCTCTTTGACTAGCGGGGGTGAGCAGTTCTTC
d_gene: -; j_gene: TRBJ2-7; v_gene: TRBV6-2/TRBV6-3; abundance: -; CDR3aa: CASSYLLSGSSYEQYF; CDR3nt: TGTGCCAGCAGTTACTTACTCTCGGGGAGCTCCTACGAGCAGTACTTC
d_gene: -; j_gene: TRBJ1-5; v_gene: TRBV7-2; abundance: few; CDR3aa: CASSTDGGQPQHF; CDR3nt: TGTGCCAGCAGCACAGACGGGGGACAGCCCCAGCATTTT
d_gene: -; j_gene: TRBJ2-1; v_gene: TRBV4-2; abundance: -; CDR3aa: CASSQERGYYNEQFF; CDR3nt: TGTGCCAGCAGCCAAGAGCGGGGCTACTACAATGAGCAGTTCTTC
d_gene: TRBD1; j_gene: TRBJ2-4; v_gene: TRBV5-1; abundance: -; CDR3aa: CASRTTGGNIQYF; CDR3nt: TGCGCCAGCAGAACAACAGGGGGAAACATTCAGTACTTC
d_gene: TRBD2; j_gene: TRBJ2-1; v_gene: TRBV14; abundance: -; CDR3aa: CASSPRLAGGWNEQFF; CDR3nt: TGTGCCAGCAGTCCAAGACTAGCGGGAGGGTGGAATGAGCAGTTCTTC